This T cell receptor (beta chain) was documented in a study of T cells after yellow fever vaccination. Per germline, CDR1 SGDLS and CDR2 YYNGEE. With 3 bases removed from V and 0 bases from J, the gap between germline ends came to 12 bases. The CDR3 covers 15 residues. TCRdb redid the calling of the 5' RACE reads with MiXCR, one entry per CDR3 protein. The table records tens of thousands of distinct CDR3 sequences, around 7% of them present only once. Many counts were recorded for this clonotype. The chain employs TRBV9 and TRBJ1-1; D not resolved. This TCR came from a man aged 18 to 30 who received the YFV17D yellow fever vaccine. This specimen was CD8+ T cells sorted from PBMCs, taken less than 16 days after the first yellow fever vaccination. In DNA, the CDR3 is TGTGCCAGCAGCGCCCGGCCCTTCATGAACACTGAAGCTTTCTTT. Translating gives CASSARPFMNTEAFF.